This TCR beta chain was profiled in a study of early T cells in non-severe SARS-CoV-2 infection. Findings and limits, study-wide: Anti-spike CD8 specificities were favored by VDJdb matching, whose results missed private and CD4 specificities.

CDR3 size: 15 residues. CDR1 and CDR2 (germline): SQVTM, ANQGSEA. V lost 0 bases and J lost 2; bases outside the gene matches: 5. This clonotype has ten or more counts. Its antigen is undetermined. Molecules of cDNA were individually given unique molecular identifiers that were attached to them. MiXCR, run by TCRdb on the 5' RACE reads, gives a single entry per CDR3 protein. The sample contains 26,000 or so distinct CDR3 sequences, roughly 5% of which appear only once. This sequence joins TRBV29-1 and TRBJ1-1; 8 nucleotides match TRBD1. Sequences were obtained from whole blood. This TCR came from an adult who was a healthcare worker with PCR-confirmed SARS-CoV-2 infection or an uninfected control (not recorded which). The CDR3 is CSVEDFGQGNTEAFF. CDR3 DNA sequence: TGCAGCGTTGAAGATTTTGGACAGGGCAACACTGAAGCTTTCTTT.